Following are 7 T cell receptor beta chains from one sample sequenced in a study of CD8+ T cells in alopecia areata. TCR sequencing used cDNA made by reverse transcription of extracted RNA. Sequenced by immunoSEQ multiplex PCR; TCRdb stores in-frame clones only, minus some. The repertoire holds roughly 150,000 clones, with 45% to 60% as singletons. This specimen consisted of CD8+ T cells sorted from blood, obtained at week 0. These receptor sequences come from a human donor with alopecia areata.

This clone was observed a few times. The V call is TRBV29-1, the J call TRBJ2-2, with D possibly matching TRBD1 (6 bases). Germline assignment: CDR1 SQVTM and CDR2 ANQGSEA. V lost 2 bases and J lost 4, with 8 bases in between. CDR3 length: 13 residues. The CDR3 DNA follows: TGCAGCGTTGAACAGGGGCTCACCGGGGAGCTGTTTTTT. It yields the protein CSVEQGLTGELFF.

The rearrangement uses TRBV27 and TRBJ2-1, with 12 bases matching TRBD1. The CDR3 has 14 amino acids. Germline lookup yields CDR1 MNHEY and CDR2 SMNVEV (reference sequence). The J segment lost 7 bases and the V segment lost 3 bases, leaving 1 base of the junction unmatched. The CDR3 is CASSLGQGANEQFF. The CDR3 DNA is TGTGCCAGCAGTTTGGGACAGGGGGCTAATGAGCAGTTCTTC.

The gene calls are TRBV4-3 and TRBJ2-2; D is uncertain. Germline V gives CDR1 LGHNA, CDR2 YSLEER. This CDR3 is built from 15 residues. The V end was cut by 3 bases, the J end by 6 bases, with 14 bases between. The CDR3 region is CASSQTLTGAGELFF. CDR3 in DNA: TGCGCCAGCAGCCAGACCCTGACTGGGGCCGGGGAGCTGTTTTTT.

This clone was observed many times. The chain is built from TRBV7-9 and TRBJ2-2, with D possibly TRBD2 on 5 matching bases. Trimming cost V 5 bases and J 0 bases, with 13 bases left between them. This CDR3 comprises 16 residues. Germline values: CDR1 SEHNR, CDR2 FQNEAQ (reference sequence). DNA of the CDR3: TGTGCCAGCAGCCTTGAGGGCGCCGCGAACACCGGGGAGCTGTTTTTT. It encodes CASSLEGAANTGELFF.

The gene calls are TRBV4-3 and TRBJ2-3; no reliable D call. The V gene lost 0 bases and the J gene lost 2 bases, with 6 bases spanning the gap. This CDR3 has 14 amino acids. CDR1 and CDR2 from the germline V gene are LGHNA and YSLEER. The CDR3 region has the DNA TGCGCCAGCAGCCAAGATCGGCTCACAGATACGCAGTATTTT. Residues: CASSQDRLTDTQYF.

The CDR3 DNA follows: TGTGCCACCAGCAGAGATGACAGGCCTGCCTACGAGCAGTACTTC. The encoded protein is CATSRDDRPAYEQYF. The chain employs TRBV15 and TRBJ2-7, with D perhaps matching TRBD1 (6 bases). Trimming cost V 0 bases and J 2 bases, with 11 bases left between them. The CDR3 covers 15 residues. Germline CDR1 and CDR2: LNHNV and YYDKDF (reference sequence).

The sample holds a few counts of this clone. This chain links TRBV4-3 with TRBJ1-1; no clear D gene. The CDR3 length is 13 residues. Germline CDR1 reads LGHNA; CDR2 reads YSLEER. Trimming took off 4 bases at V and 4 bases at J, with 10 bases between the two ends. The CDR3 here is CASSPYRSTEAFF. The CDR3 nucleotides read TGCGCCAGCAGCCCGTATCGTAGCACTGAAGCTTTCTTT.